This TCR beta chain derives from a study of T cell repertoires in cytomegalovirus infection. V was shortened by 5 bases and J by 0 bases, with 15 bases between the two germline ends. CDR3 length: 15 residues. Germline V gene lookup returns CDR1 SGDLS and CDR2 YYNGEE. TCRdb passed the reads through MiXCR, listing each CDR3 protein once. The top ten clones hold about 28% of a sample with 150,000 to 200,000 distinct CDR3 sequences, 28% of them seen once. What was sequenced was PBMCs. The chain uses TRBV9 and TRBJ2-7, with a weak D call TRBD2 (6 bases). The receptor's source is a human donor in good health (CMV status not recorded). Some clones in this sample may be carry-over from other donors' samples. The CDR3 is CASSPGVFFSYEQYF. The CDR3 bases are TGTGCCAGCAGTCCGGGGGTGTTCTTCTCCTACGAGCAGTACTTC. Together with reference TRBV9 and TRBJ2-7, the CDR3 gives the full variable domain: DSGVTQTPKHLITATGQRVTLRCSPRSGDLSVYWYQQSLDQGLQFLIQYYNGEERAKGNILERFSAQQFPDLHSELNLSSLELGDSALYFCASSPGVFFSYEQYFGPGTRLTVT.